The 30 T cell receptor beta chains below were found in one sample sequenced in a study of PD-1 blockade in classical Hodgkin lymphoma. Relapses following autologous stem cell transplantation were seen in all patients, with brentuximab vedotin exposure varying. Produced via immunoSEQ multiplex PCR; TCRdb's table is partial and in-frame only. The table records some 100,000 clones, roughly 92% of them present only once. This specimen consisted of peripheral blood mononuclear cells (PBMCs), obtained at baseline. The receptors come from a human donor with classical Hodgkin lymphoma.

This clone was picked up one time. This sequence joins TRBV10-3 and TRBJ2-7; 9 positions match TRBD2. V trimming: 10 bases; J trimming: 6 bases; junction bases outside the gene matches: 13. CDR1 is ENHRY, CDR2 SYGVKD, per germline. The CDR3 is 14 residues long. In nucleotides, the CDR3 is TGTGCCACCTTAAACTACGGGACTAGCAGCGAGCAGTACTTC. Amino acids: CATLNYGTSSEQYF.

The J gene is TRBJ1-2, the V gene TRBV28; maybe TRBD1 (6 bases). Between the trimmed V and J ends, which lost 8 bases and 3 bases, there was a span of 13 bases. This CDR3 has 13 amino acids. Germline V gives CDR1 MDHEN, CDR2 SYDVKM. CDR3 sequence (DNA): TGTGCCAGCTTCGGGGCAGGGGACTATGGCTACACCTTC. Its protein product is CASFGAGDYGYTF.

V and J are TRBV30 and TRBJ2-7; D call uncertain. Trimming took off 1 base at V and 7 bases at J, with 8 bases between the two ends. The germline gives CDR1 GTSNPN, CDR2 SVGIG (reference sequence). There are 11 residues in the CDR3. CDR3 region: CAWSASVEQYF. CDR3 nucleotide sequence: TGTGCCTGGAGTGCTAGTGTTGAGCAGTACTTC.

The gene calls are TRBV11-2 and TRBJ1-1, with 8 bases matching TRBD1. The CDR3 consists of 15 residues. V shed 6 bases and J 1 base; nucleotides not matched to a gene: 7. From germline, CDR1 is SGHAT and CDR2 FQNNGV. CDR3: CASSLTGAQNTEAFF. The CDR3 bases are TGTGCCAGCAGTCTGACAGGGGCCCAGAACACTGAAGCTTTCTTT.

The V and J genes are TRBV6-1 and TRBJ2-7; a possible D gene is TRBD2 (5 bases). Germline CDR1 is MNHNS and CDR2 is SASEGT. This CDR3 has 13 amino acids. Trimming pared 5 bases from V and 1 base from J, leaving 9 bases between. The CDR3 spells CASSLAWSYEQYF. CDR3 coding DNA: TGTGCCAGCAGTCTAGCTTGGTCCTACGAGCAGTACTTC.

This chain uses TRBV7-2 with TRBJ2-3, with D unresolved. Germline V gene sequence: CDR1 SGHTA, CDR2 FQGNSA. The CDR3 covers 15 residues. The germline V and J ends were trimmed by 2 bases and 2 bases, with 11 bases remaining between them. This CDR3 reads CASSLPKTHTDTQYF. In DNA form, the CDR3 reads TGTGCCAGCAGCTTACCCAAGACCCACACAGATACGCAGTATTTT.

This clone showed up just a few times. The DNA of the CDR3 is TGCGCCAGCAGCTTGGGCGCAGGAGGGTCCGAGCAGTACTTC. Translation gives CASSLGAGGSEQYF. V and J are TRBV5-1 and TRBJ2-7, with D possibly being TRBD2 (6 bases). This CDR3 spans 14 amino acids. Germline CDR1 SGHRS, CDR2 YFSETQ. V lost 0 bases and J 6 bases, leaving 13 bases between the germline ends.

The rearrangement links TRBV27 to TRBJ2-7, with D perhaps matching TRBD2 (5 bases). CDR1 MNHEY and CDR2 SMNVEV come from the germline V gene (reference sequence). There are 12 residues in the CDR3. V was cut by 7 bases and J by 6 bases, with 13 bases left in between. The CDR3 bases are TGTGCCAGCACGGCGGGTTGGGGCGAGCAGTACTTC. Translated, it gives CASTAGWGEQYF.

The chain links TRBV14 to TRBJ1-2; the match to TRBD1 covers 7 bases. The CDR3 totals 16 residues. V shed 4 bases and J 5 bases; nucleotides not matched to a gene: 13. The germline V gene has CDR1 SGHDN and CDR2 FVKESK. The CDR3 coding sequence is TGTGCCAGCAGCCCAAACACAGGGGCCGGGATATATGGCTACACCTTC. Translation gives CASSPNTGAGIYGYTF.

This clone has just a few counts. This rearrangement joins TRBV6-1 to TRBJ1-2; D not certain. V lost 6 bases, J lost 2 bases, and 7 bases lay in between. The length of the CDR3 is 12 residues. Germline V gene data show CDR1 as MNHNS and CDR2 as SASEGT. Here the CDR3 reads CASRRLNYGYTF. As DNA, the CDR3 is TGTGCCAGCAGACGGCTGAACTATGGCTACACCTTC.

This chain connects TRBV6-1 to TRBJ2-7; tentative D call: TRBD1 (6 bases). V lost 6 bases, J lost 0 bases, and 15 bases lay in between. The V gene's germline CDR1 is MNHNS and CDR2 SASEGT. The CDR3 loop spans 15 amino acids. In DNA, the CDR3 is TGTGCCAGCAGATTCCATCAACAGGGCTCCTACGAGCAGTACTTC. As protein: CASRFHQQGSYEQYF.

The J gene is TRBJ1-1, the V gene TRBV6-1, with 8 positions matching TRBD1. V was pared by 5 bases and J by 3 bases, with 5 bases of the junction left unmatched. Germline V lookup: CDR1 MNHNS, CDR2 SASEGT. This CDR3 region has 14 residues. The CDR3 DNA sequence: TGTGCCAGCAGTCGGACAGGGTGGGACACTGAAGCTTTCTTT. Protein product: CASSRTGWDTEAFF.

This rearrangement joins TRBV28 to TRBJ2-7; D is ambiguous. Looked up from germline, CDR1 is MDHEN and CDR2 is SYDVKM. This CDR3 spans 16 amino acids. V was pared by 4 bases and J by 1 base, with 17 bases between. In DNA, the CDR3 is TGTGCCAGCAGTTCCTTGGTGCGGTGGGGATCCTACGAGCAGTACTTC. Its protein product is CASSSLVRWGSYEQYF. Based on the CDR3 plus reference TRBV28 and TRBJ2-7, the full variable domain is DVKVTQSSRYLVKRTGEKVFLECVQDMDHENMFWYRQDPGLGLRLIYFSYDVKMKEKGDIPEGYSVSREKKERFSLILESASTNQTSMYLCASSSLVRWGSYEQYFGPGTRLTVT.

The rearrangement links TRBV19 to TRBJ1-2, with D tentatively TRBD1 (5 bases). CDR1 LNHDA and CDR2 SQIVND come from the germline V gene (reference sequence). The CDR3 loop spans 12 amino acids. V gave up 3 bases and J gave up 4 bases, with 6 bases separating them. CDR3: CASSMTAYGYTF. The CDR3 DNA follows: TGTGCCAGTAGTATGACAGCCTATGGCTACACCTTC.

CDR3 loop: CASSLESSYNEQFF. In DNA form, the CDR3 reads TGCGCCAGCAGCTTGGAGTCCTCCTACAATGAGCAGTTCTTC. The gene calls are TRBV5-1 and TRBJ2-1, with D hard to call. CDR1 and CDR2 from the germline V gene are SGHRS and YFSETQ. The CDR3 totals 14 residues. V was cut by 0 bases and J by 0 bases, with 4 bases left in between.

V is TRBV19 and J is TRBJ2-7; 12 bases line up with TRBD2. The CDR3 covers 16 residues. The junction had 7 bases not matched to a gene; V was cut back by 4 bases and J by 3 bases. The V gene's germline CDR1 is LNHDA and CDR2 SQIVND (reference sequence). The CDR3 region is CASSKTGTSGFYEQYF. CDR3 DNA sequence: TGTGCCAGTAGTAAAACCGGGACTAGCGGGTTCTACGAGCAGTACTTC.

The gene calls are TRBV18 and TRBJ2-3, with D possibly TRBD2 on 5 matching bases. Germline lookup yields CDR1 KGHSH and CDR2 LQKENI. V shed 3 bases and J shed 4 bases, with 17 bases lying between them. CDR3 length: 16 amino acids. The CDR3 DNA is TGTGCCAGCTCACCGACGAGGGCTTTAGGCTCAGATACGCAGTATTTT. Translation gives CASSPTRALGSDTQYF.

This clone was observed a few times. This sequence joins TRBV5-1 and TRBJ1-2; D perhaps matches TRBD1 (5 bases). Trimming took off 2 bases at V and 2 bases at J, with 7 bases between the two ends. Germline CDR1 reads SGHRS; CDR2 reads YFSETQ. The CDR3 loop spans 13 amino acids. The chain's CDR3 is CASSFGGNYGYTF. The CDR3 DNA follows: TGCGCCAGCAGCTTCGGGGGGAACTATGGCTACACCTTC.

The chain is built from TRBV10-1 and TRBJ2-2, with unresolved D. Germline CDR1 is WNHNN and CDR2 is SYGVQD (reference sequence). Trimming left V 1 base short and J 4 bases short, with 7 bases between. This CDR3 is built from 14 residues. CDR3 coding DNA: TGCGCCAGCAGTGAGTTGGGGTCCACCGGGGAGCTGTTTTTT. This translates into CASSELGSTGELFF.

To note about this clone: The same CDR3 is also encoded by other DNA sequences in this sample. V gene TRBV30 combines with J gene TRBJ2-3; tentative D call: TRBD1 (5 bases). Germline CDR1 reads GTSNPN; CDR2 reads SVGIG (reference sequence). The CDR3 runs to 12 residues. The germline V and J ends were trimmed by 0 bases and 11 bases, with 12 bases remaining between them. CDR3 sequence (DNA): TGTGCCTGGAGTGTAGAGGATACAGGGCAGTATTTT. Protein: CAWSVEDTGQYF.

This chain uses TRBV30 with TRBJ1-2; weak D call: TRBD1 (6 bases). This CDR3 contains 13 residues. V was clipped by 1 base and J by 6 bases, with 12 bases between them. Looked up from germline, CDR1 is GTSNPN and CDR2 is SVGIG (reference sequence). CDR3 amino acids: CAWSDGGAHGYTF. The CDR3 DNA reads TGTGCCTGGAGTGATGGGGGGGCTCATGGCTACACCTTC.

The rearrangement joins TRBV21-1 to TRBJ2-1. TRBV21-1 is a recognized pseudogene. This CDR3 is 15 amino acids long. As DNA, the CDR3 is TGTGCCAGCAGCAACTGCCATGCCTTGTGTGATGAGCAGTTCTTC. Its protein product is CASSNCHALCDEQFF.

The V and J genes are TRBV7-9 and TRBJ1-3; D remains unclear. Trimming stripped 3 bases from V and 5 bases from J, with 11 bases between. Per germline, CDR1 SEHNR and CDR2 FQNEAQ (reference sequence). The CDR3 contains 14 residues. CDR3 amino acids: CASSFSEWRNTIYF. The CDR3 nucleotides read TGTGCCAGCAGCTTTAGTGAATGGCGAAACACCATATATTTT. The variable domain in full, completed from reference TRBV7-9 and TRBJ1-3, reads DTGVSQNPRHKITKRGQNVTFRCDPISEHNRLYWYRQTLGQGPEFLTYFQNEAQLEKSRLLSDRFSAERPKGSFSTLEIQRTEQGDSAMYLCASSFSEWRNTIYFGEGSWLTVV.

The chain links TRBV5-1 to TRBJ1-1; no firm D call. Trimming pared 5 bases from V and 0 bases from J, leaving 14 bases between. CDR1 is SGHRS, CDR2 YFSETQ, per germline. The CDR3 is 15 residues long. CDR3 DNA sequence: TGCGCCAGCAGGCCATCTGGTGGGGTGAACACTGAAGCTTTCTTT. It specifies CASRPSGGVNTEAFF.

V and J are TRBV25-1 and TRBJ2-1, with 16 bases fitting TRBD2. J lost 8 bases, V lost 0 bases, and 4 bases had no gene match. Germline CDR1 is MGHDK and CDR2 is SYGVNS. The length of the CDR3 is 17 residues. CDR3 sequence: CASSEYKGLAGGDEQFF. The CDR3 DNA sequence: TGTGCCAGCAGTGAATATAAGGGACTAGCGGGAGGGGATGAGCAGTTCTTC.

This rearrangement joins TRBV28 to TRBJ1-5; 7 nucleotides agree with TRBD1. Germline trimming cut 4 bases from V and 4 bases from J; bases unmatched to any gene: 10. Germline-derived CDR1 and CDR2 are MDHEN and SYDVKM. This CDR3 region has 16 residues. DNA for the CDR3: TGTGCCAGCAGTTCCCGACAGGGAATCGGGAATCAGCCCCAGCATTTT. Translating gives CASSSRQGIGNQPQHF.

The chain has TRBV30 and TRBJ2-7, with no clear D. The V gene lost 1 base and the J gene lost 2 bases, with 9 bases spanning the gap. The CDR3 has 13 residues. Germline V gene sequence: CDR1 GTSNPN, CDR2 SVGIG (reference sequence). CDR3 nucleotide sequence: TGTGCCTGGAGTGCAGACCCCCCCTACGAGCAGTACTTC. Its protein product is CAWSADPPYEQYF.

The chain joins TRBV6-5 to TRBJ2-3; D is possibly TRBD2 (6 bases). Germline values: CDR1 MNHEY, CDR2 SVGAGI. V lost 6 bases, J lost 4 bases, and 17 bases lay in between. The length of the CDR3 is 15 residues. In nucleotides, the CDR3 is TGTGCCAGCAGCCCCGACCAGTGGGAGGCAGATACGCAGTATTTT. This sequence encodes CASSPDQWEADTQYF.

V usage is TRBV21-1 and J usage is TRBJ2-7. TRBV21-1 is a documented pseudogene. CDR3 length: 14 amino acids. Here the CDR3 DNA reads TGTGCCAGCAGCACCGGAAGTTCGGCTGACGAGCAGTACTTC. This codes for CASSTGSSADEQYF.

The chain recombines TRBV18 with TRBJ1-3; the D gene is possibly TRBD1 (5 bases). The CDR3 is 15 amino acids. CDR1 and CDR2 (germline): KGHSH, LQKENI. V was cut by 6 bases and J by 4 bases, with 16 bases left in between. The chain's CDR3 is CASSTVDSYGNTIYF. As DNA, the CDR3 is TGTGCCAGCTCGACAGTTGACTCTTACGGAAACACCATATATTTT.